This T cell receptor beta chain was captured in a study of regulatory T cells in long-lasting Graves disease. Relying on iRepertoire HTBI primers and Arm-PCR of CDR3 regions, the team built TCR beta libraries. TCRdb analysed the multiplex PCR reads with MiXCR anew, one entry per CDR3 protein. The profile shows some 340,000 distinct CDR3 sequences, about an eighth of them singletons. The V gene lost 3 bases and the J gene lost 3 bases, with 11 bases spanning the gap. The CDR3 has 15 amino acids. Germline V lookup: CDR1 MNHNS, CDR2 SASEGT. The time point is: newly diagnosed GD, antithyroid drugs for less than 3 months. Making the TCR library involved RNA that had been extracted from PBMCs. The same sample was also studied in work on T cells in Graves' hyperthyroidism and ophthalmopathy.

The TCR sequence derives from a young woman with Graves disease. This chain joins TRBV6-1 and TRBJ2-2, with D unclear. Sequencing was performed on peripheral blood mononuclear cells (PBMCs), taken at new diagnosis, from a patient treated with antithyroid drugs. The CDR3 reads CASSERSFDTGELFF. The CDR3 coding sequence is TGTGCCAGCAGTGAGCGCAGTTTTGACACCGGGGAGCTGTTTTTT.